This is a list of T cell receptor beta chains from one sample in a study of blood T cell repertoires in COVID-19. The method was immunoSEQ multiplex PCR; TCRdb's version includes in-frame clones alone and lacks a portion of them. The table lists about 270,000 clones, about nine tenths of them singletons, with about 3% in the top ten. The sequencing input was PBMCs or T cells enriched from blood (not recorded which). The receptors were gathered from a woman in her forties or fifties who had recovered from COVID-19. The CDR3 runs from the conserved cysteine through the conserved F or W. D genes are given only for firm matches. Clone size is shown for a subset of rows, as once, few, many or a class of expanded clone.

D | J | size | V | CDR3 | DNA
TRBD1 | TRBJ2-7 | . | TRBV28 | CASTDRGGYEQYF | TGTGCCAGCACAGACAGGGGGGGTTACGAGCAGTACTTC
. | TRBJ2-2 | . | TRBV9 | CASSVDELVGGELFF | TGTGCCAGCAGCGTAGATGAACTAGTGGGCGGGGAGCTGTTTTTT
. | TRBJ1-5 | . | TRBV18 | CASSPENQPQHF | TGTGCCAGCTCACCCGAGAATCAGCCCCAGCATTTT
TRBD1 | TRBJ1-5 | few | TRBV5-4 | CASSIQGVVNQPQHF | TGTGCCAGCAGCATTCAGGGGGTTGTCAATCAGCCCCAGCATTTT
. | TRBJ1-5 | . | TRBV6-1 | CASSESQPQHF | TGTGCCAGCAGTGAATCGCAGCCCCAGCATTTT
. | TRBJ1-2 | . | TRBV6-5 | CASSYSWQGGNYGYTF | TGTGCCAGCAGTTACTCCTGGCAGGGCGGTAACTATGGCTACACCTTC
TRBD1 | TRBJ2-7 | . | TRBV28 | CASRKGQGISEQYF | TGTGCCAGCAGGAAGGGACAGGGAATCTCCGAGCAGTACTTC
TRBD1 | TRBJ1-2 | . | TRBV28 | CASSFPGQGAKLGYTF | TGTGCCAGCAGTTTTCCGGGACAGGGGGCAAAACTTGGCTACACCTTC
TRBD1 | TRBJ1-5 | once | TRBV19 | CASRAGPGQGSYSNQPQHF | TGTGCCAGTAGGGCTGGACCGGGACAGGGAAGCTATAGCAATCAGCCCCAGCATTTT
. | TRBJ1-2 | . | TRBV7-2 | CASSSRQVGHYGYTF | TGTGCCAGCAGCTCCAGACAGGTGGGACACTATGGCTACACCTTC
TRBD2 | TRBJ2-3 | . | TRBV18 | CASSPPGLADTDTQYF | TGTGCCAGCTCACCACCGGGGCTAGCGGACACAGATACGCAGTATTTT
TRBD1 | TRBJ1-3 | once | TRBV9 | CASSVDRGVSGNTIYF | TGTGCCAGCAGCGTAGACAGGGGGGTTTCTGGAAACACCATATATTTT
TRBD1 | TRBJ1-1 | . | TRBV7-6 | CASSAIPGQGTEAFF | TGTGCCAGCAGCGCAATACCGGGACAGGGGACGGAAGCTTTCTTT
TRBD1 | TRBJ1-1 | . | TRBV11-3 | CASSPGTGEREAFF | TGTGCCAGCAGCCCAGGGACAGGGGAACGGGAAGCTTTCTTT
TRBD1 | TRBJ1-2 | . | TRBV5-6 | CASSSQTQGSYGYTF | TGTGCCAGCAGCTCTCAAACACAGGGGAGCTATGGCTACACCTTC
TRBD1 | TRBJ1-2 | . | TRBV27 | CASSLSSPGQVLYGYTF | TGTGCCAGCAGTTTATCGAGCCCGGGACAGGTCCTTTATGGCTACACCTTC
. | TRBJ2-7 | . | TRBV15 | CATSRARTVLYEQYF | TGTGCCACCAGCAGAGCTAGGACAGTTCTCTACGAGCAGTACTTC